The T cell receptor beta chain described here comes from a study of T cells in Graves' hyperthyroidism and ophthalmopathy. Amplification of TCR beta CDR3 regions used RNA as the template. An initial round of RT-PCR targeting the TCR CDR3 relied on the HTBI primer set. MiXCR, applied by TCRdb to the multiplex PCR reads, yields one record per CDR3 protein. The sample has around 690,000 distinct CDR3 sequences; roughly 17% are singletons. The CDR3 runs 14 residues. V lost 2 bases to trimming and J lost 6 bases, with 11 bases between them. CDR1 and CDR2 from the germline V gene are MNHEY and SMNVEV (reference sequence).

Sequencing was carried out using blood. V and J are TRBV27 and TRBJ2-1, with D possibly TRBD2 on 6 matching bases. The clonotype was recovered from a man aged 50 to 60 with Graves' hyperthyroidism. CDR3 DNA: TGTGCCAGCAGTTTAGGGGGAGCGGGCAATGAGCAGTTCTTC. Protein product: CASSLGGAGNEQFF.